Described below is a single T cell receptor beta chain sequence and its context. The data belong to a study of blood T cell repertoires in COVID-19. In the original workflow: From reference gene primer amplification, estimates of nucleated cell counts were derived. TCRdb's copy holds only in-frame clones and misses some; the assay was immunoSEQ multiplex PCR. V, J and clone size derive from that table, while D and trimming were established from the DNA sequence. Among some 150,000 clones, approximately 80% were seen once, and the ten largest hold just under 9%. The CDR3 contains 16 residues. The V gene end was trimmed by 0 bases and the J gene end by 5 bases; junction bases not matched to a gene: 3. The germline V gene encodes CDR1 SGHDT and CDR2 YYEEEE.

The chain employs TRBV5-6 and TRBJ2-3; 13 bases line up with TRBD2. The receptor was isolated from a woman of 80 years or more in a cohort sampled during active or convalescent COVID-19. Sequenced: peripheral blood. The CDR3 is CASSLGGLAGRDTQYF. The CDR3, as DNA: TGTGCCAGCAGCTTGGGGGGACTAGCGGGGAGAGATACGCAGTATTTT.